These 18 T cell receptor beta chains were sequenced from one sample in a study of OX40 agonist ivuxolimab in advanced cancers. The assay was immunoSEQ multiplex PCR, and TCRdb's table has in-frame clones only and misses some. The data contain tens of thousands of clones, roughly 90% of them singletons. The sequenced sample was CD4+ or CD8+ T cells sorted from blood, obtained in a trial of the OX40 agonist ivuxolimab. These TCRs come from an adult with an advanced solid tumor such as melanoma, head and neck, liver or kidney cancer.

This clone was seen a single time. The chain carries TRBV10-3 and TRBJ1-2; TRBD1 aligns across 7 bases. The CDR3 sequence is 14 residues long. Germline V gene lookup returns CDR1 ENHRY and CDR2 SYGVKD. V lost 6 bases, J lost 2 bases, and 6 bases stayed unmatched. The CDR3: CAIRRQGDNYGYTF. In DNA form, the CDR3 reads TGTGCCATCAGGAGACAGGGCGACAACTATGGCTACACCTTC.

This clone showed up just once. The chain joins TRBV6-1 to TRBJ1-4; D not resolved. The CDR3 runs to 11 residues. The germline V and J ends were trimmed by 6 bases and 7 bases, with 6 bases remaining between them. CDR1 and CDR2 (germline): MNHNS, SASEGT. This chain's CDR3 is CASRASEKLFF. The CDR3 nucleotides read TGTGCCAGCAGGGCGTCTGAAAAACTGTTTTTT.

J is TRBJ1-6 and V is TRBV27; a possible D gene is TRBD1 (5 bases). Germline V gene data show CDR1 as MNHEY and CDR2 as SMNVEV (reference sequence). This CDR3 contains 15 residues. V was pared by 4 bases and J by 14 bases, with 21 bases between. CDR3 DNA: TGTGCCAGCAGTTCACTCGGACAAATCCCGGGGGCCCTCCACTTT. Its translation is CASSSLGQIPGALHF.

The CDR3 protein is CASSPGQGSETQYF. CDR3 in DNA: TGTGCCAGTAGTCCCGGACAGGGCTCGGAGACCCAGTACTTC. The chain uses TRBV19 and TRBJ2-5, with 8 bases that match TRBD1. Germline lookup yields CDR1 LNHDA and CDR2 SQIVND (reference sequence). With V trimmed by 5 bases and J by 5 bases, 7 bases remained unmatched. There are 14 residues in the CDR3.

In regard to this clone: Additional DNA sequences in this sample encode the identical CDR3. CDR3 nucleotide sequence: TGTGCCAGCAGCAGTGACAGGGGCTATGGCTACACCTTC. Protein: CASSSDRGYGYTF. The V call is TRBV5-4, the J call TRBJ1-2, with 8 bases that match TRBD1. CDR1 and CDR2 (germline): SGHNT, YYREEE (reference sequence). Losses at the gene ends were 4 bases for V and 4 bases for J; bases not matched to a gene: 3. This CDR3 comprises 13 residues.

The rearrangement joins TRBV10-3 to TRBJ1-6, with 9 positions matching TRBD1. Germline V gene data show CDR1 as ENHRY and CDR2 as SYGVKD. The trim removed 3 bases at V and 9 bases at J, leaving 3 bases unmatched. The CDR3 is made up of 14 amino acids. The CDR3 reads CAISDGQGISPLHF. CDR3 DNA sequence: TGTGCCATCAGTGACGGACAGGGGATTTCACCCCTCCACTTT.

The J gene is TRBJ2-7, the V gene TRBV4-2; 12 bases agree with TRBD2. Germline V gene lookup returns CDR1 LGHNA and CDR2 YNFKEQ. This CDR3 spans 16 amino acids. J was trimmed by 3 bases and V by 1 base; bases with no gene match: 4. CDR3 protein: CASSQGTSGNIYEQYF. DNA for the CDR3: TGTGCCAGCAGCCAAGGGACTAGCGGGAATATCTACGAGCAGTACTTC.

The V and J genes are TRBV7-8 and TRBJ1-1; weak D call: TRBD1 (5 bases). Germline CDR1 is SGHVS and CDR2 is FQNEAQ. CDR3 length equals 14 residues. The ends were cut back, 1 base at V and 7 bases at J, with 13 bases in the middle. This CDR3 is CASSLVPGANEAFF. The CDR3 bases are TGTGCCAGCAGCTTAGTCCCCGGGGCGAATGAAGCTTTCTTT.

The CDR3 spells CASSPQQGAANQPQHF. The DNA of the CDR3 is TGTGCCAGCTCTCCCCAACAGGGGGCGGCCAATCAGCCCCAGCATTTT. The gene calls are TRBV18 and TRBJ1-5; 9 nucleotides match TRBD1. Trimming removed 6 bases from V and 3 bases from J; junction bases left unmatched: 9. Germline assignment: CDR1 KGHSH and CDR2 LQKENI. The CDR3 is 16 amino acids.

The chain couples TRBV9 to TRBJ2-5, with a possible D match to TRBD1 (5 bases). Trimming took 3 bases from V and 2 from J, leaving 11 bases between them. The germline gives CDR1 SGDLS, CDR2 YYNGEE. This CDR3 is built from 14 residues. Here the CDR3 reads CASSASTVQETQYF. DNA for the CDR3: TGTGCCAGCAGCGCCTCGACAGTACAAGAGACCCAGTACTTC.

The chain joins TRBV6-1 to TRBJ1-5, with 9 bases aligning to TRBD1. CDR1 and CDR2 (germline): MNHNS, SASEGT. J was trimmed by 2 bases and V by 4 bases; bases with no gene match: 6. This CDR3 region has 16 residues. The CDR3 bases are TGTGCCAGCAGTGTCCCGGGACAGGGTGGCAATCAGCCCCAGCATTTT. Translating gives CASSVPGQGGNQPQHF.

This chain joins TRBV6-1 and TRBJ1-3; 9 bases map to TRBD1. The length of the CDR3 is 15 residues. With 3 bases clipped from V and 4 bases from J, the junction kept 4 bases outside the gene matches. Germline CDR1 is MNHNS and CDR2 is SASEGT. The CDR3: CASSEDRGRGNTIYF. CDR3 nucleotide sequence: TGTGCCAGCAGTGAGGACAGGGGACGAGGAAACACCATATATTTT.

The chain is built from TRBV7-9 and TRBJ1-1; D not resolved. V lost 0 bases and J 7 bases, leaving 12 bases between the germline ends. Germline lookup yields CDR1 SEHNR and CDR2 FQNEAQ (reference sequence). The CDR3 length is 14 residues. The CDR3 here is CASSLALGHLEAFF. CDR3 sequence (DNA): TGTGCCAGCAGCTTAGCCCTCGGGCACCTTGAAGCTTTCTTT.

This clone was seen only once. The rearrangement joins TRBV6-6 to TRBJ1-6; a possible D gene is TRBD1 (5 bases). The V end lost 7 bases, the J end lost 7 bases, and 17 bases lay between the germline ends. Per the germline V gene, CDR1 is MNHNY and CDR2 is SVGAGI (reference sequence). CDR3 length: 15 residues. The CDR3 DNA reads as TGTGCCAGCATAACGTCGGGACTTACAAATTCACCCCTCCACTTT. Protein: CASITSGLTNSPLHF.

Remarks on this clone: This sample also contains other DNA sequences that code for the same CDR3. The CDR3 is CASSLGQSNQPQHF. The CDR3 region has the DNA TGCGCCAGCAGCTTGGGGCAGTCCAATCAGCCCCAGCATTTT. The chain couples TRBV5-1 to TRBJ1-5; D is unclear. Germline lookup yields CDR1 SGHRS and CDR2 YFSETQ. The CDR3 covers 14 residues. The V and J ends lost 0 bases and 3 bases respectively, with 7 bases between them.

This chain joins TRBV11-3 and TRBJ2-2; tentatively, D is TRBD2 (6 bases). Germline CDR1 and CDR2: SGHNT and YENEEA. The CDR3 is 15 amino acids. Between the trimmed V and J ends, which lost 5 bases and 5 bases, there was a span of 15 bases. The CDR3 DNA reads TGTGCCAGCAGCCCCGGGCTCGGGGGAACCGGGGAGCTGTTTTTT. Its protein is CASSPGLGGTGELFF.

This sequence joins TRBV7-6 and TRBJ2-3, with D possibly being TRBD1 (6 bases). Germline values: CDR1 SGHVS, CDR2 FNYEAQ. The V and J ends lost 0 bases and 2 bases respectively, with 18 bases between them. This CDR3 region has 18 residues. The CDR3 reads CASSLAGRGFGHTDTQYF. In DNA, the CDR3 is TGTGCCAGCAGCTTAGCCGGTAGGGGGTTTGGGCACACAGATACGCAGTATTTT.

The DNA for the CDR3 is TGTGCCAGCACCCTAGCGGGAGGGCCCTACAATGAGCAGTTCTTC. This codes for CASTLAGGPYNEQFF. V and J are TRBV11-2 and TRBJ2-1, with 12 positions matching TRBD2. The ends lost 7 bases at V and 2 bases at J; junction bases unmatched: 3. The germline gives CDR1 SGHAT, CDR2 FQNNGV. This CDR3 is 15 amino acids long. The whole variable domain, remainder taken from reference TRBV11-2 and TRBJ2-1, is EAGVAQSPRYKIIEKRQSVAFWCNPISGHATLYWYQQILGQGPKLLIQFQNNGVVDDSQLPKDRFSAERLKGVDSTLKIQPAKLEDSAVYLCASTLAGGPYNEQFFGPGTRLTVL.